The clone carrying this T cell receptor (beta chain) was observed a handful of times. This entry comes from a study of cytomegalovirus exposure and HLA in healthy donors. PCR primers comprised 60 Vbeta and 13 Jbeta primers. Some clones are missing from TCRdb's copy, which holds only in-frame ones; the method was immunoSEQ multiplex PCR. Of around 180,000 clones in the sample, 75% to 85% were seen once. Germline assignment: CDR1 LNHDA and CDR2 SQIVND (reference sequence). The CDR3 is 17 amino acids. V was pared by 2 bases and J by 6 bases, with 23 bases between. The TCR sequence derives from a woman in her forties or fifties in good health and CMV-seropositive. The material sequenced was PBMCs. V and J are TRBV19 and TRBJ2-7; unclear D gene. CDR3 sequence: CASSISSFRSPTCEQYF. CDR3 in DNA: TGTGCCAGTAGTATATCCTCATTTCGAAGCCCTACGTGCGAGCAGTACTTC. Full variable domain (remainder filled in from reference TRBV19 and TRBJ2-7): DGGITQSPKYLFRKEGQNVTLSCEQNLNHDAMYWYRQDPGQGLRLIYYSQIVNDFQKGDIAEGYSVSREKKESFPLTVTSAQKNPTAFYLCASSISSFRSPTCEQYFGPGTRLTVT.